This T cell receptor beta chain was found in a study of T cells after yellow fever vaccination. As for the study in general: Preparation of the low-cell-number fractions used SMART-Seq v4 Ultra Low Input.

The J segment lost 6 bases and the V segment lost 3 bases, leaving 5 bases of the junction unmatched. Germline-derived CDR1 and CDR2 are SGHDT and YYEEEE. The CDR3 length is 14 residues. Study-level results: Primary-vaccination clones mostly resurfaced post-booster (around 95% CD4, roughly 87% CD8). A small share of clonotypes appeared in both CD4 and CD8 compartments.

At least ten counts were recorded for this clonotype. Its target is not known. MiXCR, applied by TCRdb to the 5' RACE reads, yields one record per CDR3 protein. The data contain 500,000 to 650,000 distinct CDR3 sequences, 9% to 15% of them seen just once; the ten biggest clones take up 15%. The clonotype originates from a man aged 30-40 years who received the YFV17D yellow fever vaccine. V is TRBV5-6 and J is TRBJ2-3; 9 bases agree with TRBD1. The sequences come from PBMCs, collected on the day of the yellow fever booster vaccination. The CDR3 region has the DNA TGTGCCAGCAGCTCATCGGACAGGGGTGATACGCAGTATTTT. It encodes CASSSSDRGDTQYF.